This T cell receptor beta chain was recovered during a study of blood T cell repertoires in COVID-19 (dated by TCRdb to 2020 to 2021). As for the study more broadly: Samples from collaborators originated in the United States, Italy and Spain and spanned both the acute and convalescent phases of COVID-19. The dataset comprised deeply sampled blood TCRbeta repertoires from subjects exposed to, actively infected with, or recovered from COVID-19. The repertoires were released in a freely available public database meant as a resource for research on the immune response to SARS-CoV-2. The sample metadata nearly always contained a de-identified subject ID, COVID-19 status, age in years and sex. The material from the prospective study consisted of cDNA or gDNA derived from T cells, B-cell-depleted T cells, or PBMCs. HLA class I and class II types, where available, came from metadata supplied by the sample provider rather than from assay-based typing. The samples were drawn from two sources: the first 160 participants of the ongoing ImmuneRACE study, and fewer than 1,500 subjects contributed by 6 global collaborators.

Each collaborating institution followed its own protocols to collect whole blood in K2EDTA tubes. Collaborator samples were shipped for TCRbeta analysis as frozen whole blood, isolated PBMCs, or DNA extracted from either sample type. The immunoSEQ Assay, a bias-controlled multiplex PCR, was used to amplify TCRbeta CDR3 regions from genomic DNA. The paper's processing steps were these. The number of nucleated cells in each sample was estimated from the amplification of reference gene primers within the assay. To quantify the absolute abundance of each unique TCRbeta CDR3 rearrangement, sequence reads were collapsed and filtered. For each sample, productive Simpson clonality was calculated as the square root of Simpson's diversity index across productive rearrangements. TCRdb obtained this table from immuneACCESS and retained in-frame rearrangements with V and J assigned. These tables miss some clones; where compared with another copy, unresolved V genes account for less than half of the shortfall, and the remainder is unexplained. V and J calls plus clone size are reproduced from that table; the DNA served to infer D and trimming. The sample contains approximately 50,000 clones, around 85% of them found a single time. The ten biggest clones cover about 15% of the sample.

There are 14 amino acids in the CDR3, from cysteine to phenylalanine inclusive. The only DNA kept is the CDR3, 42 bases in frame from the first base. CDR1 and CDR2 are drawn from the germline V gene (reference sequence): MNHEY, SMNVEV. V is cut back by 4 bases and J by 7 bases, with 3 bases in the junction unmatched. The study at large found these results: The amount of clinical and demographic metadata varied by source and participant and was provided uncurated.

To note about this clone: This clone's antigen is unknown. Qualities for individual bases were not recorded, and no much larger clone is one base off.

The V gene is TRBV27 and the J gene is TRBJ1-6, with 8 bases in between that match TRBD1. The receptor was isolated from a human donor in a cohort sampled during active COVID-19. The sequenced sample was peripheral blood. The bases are TGTGCCAGCAGTTCCCGGACAGGGAATTCACCCCTCCACTTT. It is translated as CASSSRTGNSPLHF.